This entry lists 8 T cell receptor beta chains sequenced from one sample in a study of blood T cell repertoires in COVID-19. Only in-frame clones appear in the TCRdb table, and some are missing; sequencing was by immunoSEQ multiplex PCR. The table shows some 300,000 clones, with roughly 90% occurring only once. Material for sequencing was PBMCs or T cells enriched from blood (not recorded which). The receptor source for this set is a woman aged 25 to 39 who had been exposed to COVID-19.

The V call is TRBV11-3, the J call TRBJ2-1; 8 positions match TRBD1. With V trimmed by 3 bases and J by 2 bases, 3 bases remained unmatched. Germline assignment: CDR1 SGHNT and CDR2 YENEEA. This CDR3 region has 15 residues. The CDR3 sequence is CASSLAGGPYNEQFF. The CDR3, as DNA: TGTGCCAGCAGCTTGGCAGGGGGCCCCTACAATGAGCAGTTCTTC.

This clone was seen only once. This chain links TRBV4-1 with TRBJ1-2; possibly TRBD1 for D (5 bases). This CDR3 spans 15 amino acids. CDR1 and CDR2 from the germline V gene are MGHRA and YSYEKL. Trimming left V 4 bases short and J 0 bases short, with 12 bases between. The CDR3 sequence: CASSRGEPPNYGYTF. CDR3 DNA: TGCGCCAGCAGCCGGGGGGAGCCACCTAACTATGGCTACACCTTC.

The gene calls are TRBV7-9 and TRBJ1-2, with 9 nucleotides matching TRBD1. J gave up 5 bases and V 5 bases, and 6 bases lay outside the gene matches. Germline V gives CDR1 SEHNR, CDR2 FQNEAQ (reference sequence). There are 14 residues in the CDR3. CDR3 sequence reads: CASSPGQGPYGYTF. The CDR3 DNA reads TGTGCCAGCAGCCCGGGACAGGGTCCTTATGGCTACACCTTC.

This clone has just one count. This chain's CDR3 is CASSDRNGYTF. The CDR3 coding sequence is TGTGCCAGCAGCGACAGAAATGGCTACACCTTC. This sequence joins TRBV9 and TRBJ1-2; D unresolved. This CDR3 comprises 11 residues. The germline V gene has CDR1 SGDLS and CDR2 YYNGEE. V was trimmed by 3 bases and J by 6 bases, leaving 6 bases between them.

This chain joins TRBV7-2 and TRBJ1-2; D may be TRBD1 (5 bases). V was clipped by 4 bases and J by 4 bases, with 10 bases between them. Germline CDR1 is SGHTA and CDR2 is FQGNSA. The CDR3 has 13 amino acids. The CDR3, as DNA: TGTGCCAGCAGCTCCGATCAGGGCTATGGCTACACCTTC. It encodes CASSSDQGYGYTF.

The chain has TRBV29-1 and TRBJ2-2, with a tentative D call TRBD2 (6 bases). The CDR3 runs to 13 residues. Germline V gives CDR1 SQVTM, CDR2 ANQGSEA. V lost 1 base to trimming and J lost 4 bases, with 7 bases between them. CDR3 bases: TGCAGCGTTGAAGTGCGGGGCACCGGGGAGCTGTTTTTT. It codes for CSVEVRGTGELFF.

The rearrangement joins TRBV12-3 or TRBV12-4 to TRBJ1-1; D may be TRBD1 (6 bases). This CDR3 has 13 amino acids. V lost 5 bases to trimming and J lost 1 base, with 8 bases between them. DNA for the CDR3: TGTGCCAGCAGTCAGGACAGGAACACTGAAGCTTTCTTT. Translated, it gives CASSQDRNTEAFF.

The V gene is TRBV29-1, the J gene TRBJ1-2; D ambiguous. The CDR3 has 13 residues. The germline V gene has CDR1 SQVTM and CDR2 ANQGSEA. V was pared by 0 bases and J by 8 bases, with 13 bases between. CDR3 in DNA: TGCAGCGTTGAAGATCGGTACGGAGTAGGCTACACCTTC. The encoded protein is CSVEDRYGVGYTF.